This T cell receptor beta chain was sequenced during a study of cytomegalovirus exposure and HLA in healthy donors. In the study overall: The approximately 670 first-cohort repertoires and the 110 or so validation repertoires shared the same platform, a later analysis reported.

This clone occurred a few times. Antigen unknown. Whole-study results and caveats: A later analysis found first-cohort TCR clusters tended to co-occur in the 90 to 150 validation repertoires.

TCRdb's table, derived via immunoSEQ multiplex PCR, lists solely in-frame clones and lacks some. The sample lists 71,000 or so clones, approximately 96% occurring once. With V trimmed by 11 bases and J by 10 bases, 14 bases remained unmatched. In germline, CDR1 is SEHNR, CDR2 FQNEAQ (reference sequence). The CDR3 sequence is 13 residues long. The sample consisted of PBMCs. This TCR came from a young man in good health and CMV-seropositive. The V and J genes are TRBV7-9 and TRBJ2-1, with TRBD2 matching 7 bases. The CDR3 DNA follows: TGTGCCGCCGGATCGGAAGGGGAGGGGGAGCAGTTCTTC. Translated: CAAGSEGEGEQFF.